A single sample gave rise to the 19 T cell receptor beta chains below, sequenced in a study of T cells in Graves' hyperthyroidism and ophthalmopathy. The investigators amplified TCR beta CDR3 regions from RNA transcripts. The study used the HTBI primer set for a first-round RT-PCR of the TCR CDR3. TCRdb fed the multiplex PCR reads into MiXCR, producing one record per CDR3 protein. The sample lists approximately 500,000 distinct CDR3 sequences, 40% to 55% seen once, with around 8% in the top ten. Sequenced input: peripheral blood or thyroid tissue (not recorded which). These receptors were obtained from a woman younger than 35 with Graves' hyperthyroidism.

This clonotype has ten or more counts. The chain combines TRBV24-1 with TRBJ2-5; TRBD1 might be the D (5 bases). Germline CDR1 and CDR2: KGHDR and SFDVKD. V dropped 3 bases and J dropped 5 bases, with 12 bases sitting between them. The CDR3 is made up of 14 amino acids. In nucleotides, the CDR3 is TGTGCCACCAGTGATATGCAGGGTGGGGAGACCCAGTACTTC. It specifies CATSDMQGGETQYF.

The rearrangement joins TRBV15 to TRBJ2-1, with 7 bases that match TRBD1. The trim removed 3 bases at V and 2 bases at J, leaving 1 base unmatched. The CDR3 contains 14 residues. CDR1 is LNHNV, CDR2 YYDKDF, per germline (reference sequence). CDR3 bases: TGTGCCACCAGCAGCCAGGGGGCCTACAATGAGCAGTTCTTC. This encodes CATSSQGAYNEQFF.

The J gene is TRBJ2-2, the V gene TRBV7-9; D unresolved. Germline CDR1 reads SEHNR; CDR2 reads FQNEAQ (reference sequence). The CDR3 covers 12 residues. V shed 5 bases and J shed 3 bases, with 4 bases lying between them. The CDR3, as DNA: TGTGCCAGCAGCGAAGACACCGGGGAGCTGTTTTTT. As protein: CASSEDTGELFF.

This clonotype was seen once. This chain uses TRBV7-9 with TRBJ1-4, with 7 nucleotides matching TRBD1. V shed 2 bases and J 6 bases; nucleotides not matched to a gene: 6. In germline, CDR1 is SEHNR, CDR2 FQNEAQ (reference sequence). This CDR3 is 15 amino acids long. The CDR3 is CASSLFSGTDEKLFF. The CDR3 DNA follows: TGTGCCAGCAGCTTATTCTCCGGGACAGATGAAAAACTGTTTTTT.

The chain joins TRBV5-1 to TRBJ2-3; D uncertain. The V gene's germline CDR1 is SGHRS and CDR2 YFSETQ. Trimming shortened V by 6 bases and J by 11 bases, and 19 bases separated the two germline ends. This CDR3 comprises 13 residues. The DNA of the CDR3 is TGCGCCAGCACAGAAAGCCGGTACAATGAGCAGTATTTT. Amino acids: CASTESRYNEQYF.

This clonotype was detected ten times or more. The chain recombines TRBV11-3 with TRBJ1-1; TRBD1 matches at 8 bases. The CDR3 totals 13 residues. Germline CDR1 reads SGHNT; CDR2 reads YENEEA. Trimming cost V 6 bases and J 5 bases; bases outside gene matches: 5. CDR3 nucleotide sequence: TGTGCCAGCAGAGGACAGGGAGTAACTGAAGCTTTCTTT. Protein product: CASRGQGVTEAFF.

The chain couples TRBV9 to TRBJ2-1, with D perhaps matching TRBD1 (7 bases). The V gene lost 0 bases and the J gene lost 9 bases, with 13 bases spanning the gap. Germline loops: CDR1 SGDLS, CDR2 YYNGEE. The CDR3 is made up of 14 amino acids. The CDR3 sequence: CASSVAYRGLEQFF. The CDR3, as DNA: TGTGCCAGCAGCGTAGCCTACAGGGGACTTGAGCAGTTCTTC.

This clonotype was seen at least ten times. The rearrangement joins TRBV6-6 to TRBJ1-2; D ambiguous. Deletions cut 6 bases from V and 4 bases from J, with 18 bases between. The CDR3 loop spans 15 amino acids. Germline CDR1 is MNHNY and CDR2 is SVGAGI (reference sequence). CDR3 sequence: CASSYGSLRSYGYTF. The CDR3 DNA follows: TGTGCCAGCAGCTACGGGTCGCTCAGGAGCTATGGCTACACCTTC.

Turning to this clonotype: Because the CDR3's place on the DNA is in doubt, the DNA is left out and the CDR3 is given as listed by TCRdb. The V and J genes are TRBV2 and TRBJ1-2; TRBD1, the table's D call, lacks a check against the DNA. The CDR3 totals 24 residues, both ends included. Germline assignment: CDR1 SNHLY and CDR2 FYNNEI. CDR3 sequence: CASSTDYPYNEQFFGPGTNYGYTF.

This clonotype was seen many times. The chain uses TRBV10-3 and TRBJ2-7; TRBD1 is a possible D gene (6 bases). This CDR3 has 13 amino acids. V dropped 2 bases and J dropped 4 bases, with 9 bases sitting between them. Germline V lookup: CDR1 ENHRY, CDR2 SYGVKD. This CDR3 is CAISEDQGYEQYF. CDR3 DNA: TGTGCCATCAGTGAGGACCAGGGGTACGAGCAGTACTTC.

This clonotype is medium-sized in the sample. This rearrangement joins TRBV29-1 to TRBJ1-1; a possible D gene is TRBD1 (6 bases). CDR1 and CDR2 (germline): SQVTM, ANQGSEA. V lost 5 bases and J 8 bases, leaving 9 bases between the germline ends. The CDR3 length is 10 residues. The DNA of the CDR3 is TGCAGCGTTACGACAGGCGAAGCTTTCTTT. Encoded protein: CSVTTGEAFF.

This clonotype was found many times. V is TRBV15 and J is TRBJ1-1; tentatively, D is TRBD1 (6 bases). Deletions cut 3 bases from V and 0 bases from J, with 11 bases between. CDR1 and CDR2 (germline): LNHNV, YYDKDF (reference sequence). CDR3 length: 15 residues. Here the CDR3 reads CATSSRRDMNTEAFF. CDR3 in DNA: TGTGCCACCAGCAGCCGCCGGGACATGAACACTGAAGCTTTCTTT.

The CDR3 DNA reads TGTGCCACCTCAACCGGAGAGACCCAGTACTTC. It encodes CATSTGETQYF. The chain combines TRBV24-1 with TRBJ2-5; the D is unclear. V was trimmed by 9 bases and J by 4 bases, leaving 8 bases between them. Germline lookup yields CDR1 KGHDR and CDR2 SFDVKD. CDR3 length: 11 amino acids.

Regarding this clonotype: A much larger clone differs from this one at a single base, so this may be a read error. This chain's CDR3 is CASGLGGQGPAYEQYF. DNA of the CDR3: TGTGCCAGCGGCTTGGGAGGGCAGGGTCCCGCCTACGAGCAGTACTTC. V usage is TRBV11-3 and J usage is TRBJ2-7; 7 nucleotides line up with TRBD2. The length of the CDR3 is 16 residues. CDR1 and CDR2 from the germline V gene are SGHNT and YENEEA.

This clonotype was observed many times. This rearrangement joins TRBV10-2 to TRBJ1-1; unclear D gene. V lost 4 bases to trimming and J lost 4 bases, with 10 bases between them. This CDR3 region has 13 residues. Germline lookup yields CDR1 WSHSY and CDR2 SAAADI. The CDR3 spells CASSAERVTEAFF. The CDR3 DNA is TGCGCCAGCAGTGCGGAGAGGGTCACTGAAGCTTTCTTT.

This clonotype was recorded many times. The V gene is TRBV2, the J gene TRBJ2-7; possible D gene TRBD2, 6 bases. Germline V CDR1 and CDR2: SNHLY, FYNNEI. The CDR3 is 14 amino acids. Trimming took 5 bases from V and 5 from J, leaving 16 bases between them. In DNA form, the CDR3 reads TGTGCCAGCAGTCCCACCTTTTCTAGCGACGAGCAGTACTTC. Its protein product is CASSPTFSSDEQYF.

The gene calls are TRBV4-2 and TRBJ1-6; D remains ambiguous. Looked up from germline, CDR1 is LGHNA and CDR2 is YNFKEQ. V lost 5 bases to trimming and J lost 6 bases, with 17 bases between them. The CDR3 extends over 16 amino acids. The CDR3 nucleotides are TGTGCCAGCAGCTTGGTCCCCGGGGTACTTAATTCACCCCTCCACTTT. It encodes CASSLVPGVLNSPLHF.

For this clonotype: A much bigger clone sits one base away, suggesting this may be a read error. V and J are TRBV2 and TRBJ2-2, with D possibly being TRBD1 or TRBD2 (5 bases each). CDR3 size: 14 residues. Germline loops: CDR1 SNHLY, CDR2 FYNNEI. The CDR3 sequence is CAGSSEGLVGELFF. The DNA of the CDR3 is TGTGCCGGCAGTTCTGAGGGGCTTGTCGGGGAGCTGTTTTTT.

This clonotype was counted a few times. This may be a read error, as it is one base from a much larger clone. The chain links TRBV7-9 to TRBJ1-2; D is ambiguous. CDR1 and CDR2 from the germline V gene are SEHNR and FQNEAQ (reference sequence). The CDR3 runs 15 residues. Trimming left V 5 bases short and J 0 bases short, with 13 bases between. CDR3 region: CASSLMGSPNYGYTF. In DNA, the CDR3 is TGTGCCAGCAGCCTGATGGGGAGTCCTAACTATGGCTACACCTTC. Drawing the rest from reference TRBV7-9 and TRBJ1-2, the complete variable domain is DTGVSQNPRHKITKRGQNVTFRCDPISEHNRLYWYRQTLGQGPEFLTYFQNEAQLEKSRLLSDRFSAERPKGSFSTLEIQRTEQGDSAMYLCASSLMGSPNYGYTFGSGTRLTVV.